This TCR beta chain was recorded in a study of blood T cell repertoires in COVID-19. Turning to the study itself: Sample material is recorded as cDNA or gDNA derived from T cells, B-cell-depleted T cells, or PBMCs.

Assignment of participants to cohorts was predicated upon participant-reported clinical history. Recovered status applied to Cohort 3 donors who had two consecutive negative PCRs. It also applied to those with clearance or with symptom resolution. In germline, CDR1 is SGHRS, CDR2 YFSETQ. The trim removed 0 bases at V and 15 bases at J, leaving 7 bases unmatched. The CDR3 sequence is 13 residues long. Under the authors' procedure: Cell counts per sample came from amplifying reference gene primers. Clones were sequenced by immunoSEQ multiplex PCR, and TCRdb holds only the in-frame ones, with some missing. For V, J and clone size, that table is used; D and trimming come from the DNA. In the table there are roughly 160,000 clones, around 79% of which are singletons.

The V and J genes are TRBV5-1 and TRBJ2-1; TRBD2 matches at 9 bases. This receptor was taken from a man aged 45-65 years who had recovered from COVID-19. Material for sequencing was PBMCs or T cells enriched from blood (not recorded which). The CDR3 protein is CASSLAIGGGVFF. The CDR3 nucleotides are TGCGCCAGCAGCTTGGCCATCGGCGGGGGGGTGTTCTTC.